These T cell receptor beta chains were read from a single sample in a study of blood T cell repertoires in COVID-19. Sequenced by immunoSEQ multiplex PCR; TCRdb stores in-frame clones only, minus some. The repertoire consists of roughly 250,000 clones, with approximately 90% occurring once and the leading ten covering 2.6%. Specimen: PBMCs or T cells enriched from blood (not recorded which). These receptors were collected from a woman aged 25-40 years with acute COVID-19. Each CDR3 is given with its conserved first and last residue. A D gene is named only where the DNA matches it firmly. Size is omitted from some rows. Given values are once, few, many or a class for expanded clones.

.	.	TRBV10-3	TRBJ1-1	CASTRDRGLGNTEAFF	TGTGCCAGCACTCGGGATCGGGGTTTGGGGAACACTGAAGCTTTCTTT
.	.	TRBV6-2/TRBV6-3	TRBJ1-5	CASSSPDPFRRGLSQPQHF	TGTGCCAGCAGTTCACCCGATCCATTTCGTAGGGGACTAAGTCAGCCCCAGCATTTT
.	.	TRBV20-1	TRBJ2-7	CSATLEYEQYF	TGCAGTGCTACCCTAGAATACGAGCAGTACTTC
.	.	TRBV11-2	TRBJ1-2	CASSLEIGARVDGYTF	TGTGCCAGCAGCTTAGAGATTGGGGCTCGGGTAGACGGCTACACCTTC
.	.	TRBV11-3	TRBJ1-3	CASSLTGPDTIYF	TGTGCCAGCAGCTTAACAGGGCCGGACACCATATATTTT
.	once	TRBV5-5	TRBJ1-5	CASSLGRVRVGNQPQHF	TGTGCCAGCAGCTTGGGCAGGGTAAGGGTAGGCAATCAGCCCCAGCATTTT
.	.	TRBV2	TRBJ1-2	CASSEIIGGYGYTF	TGTGCCAGCAGTGAAATCATAGGGGGCTATGGCTACACCTTC
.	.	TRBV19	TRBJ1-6	CASSADSQLSSYNSPLHF	TGTGCCAGTAGTGCGGACAGCCAGCTGAGCTCCTATAATTCACCCCTCCACTTT
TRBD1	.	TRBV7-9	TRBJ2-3	CASSSYRDRVTDTQYF	TGTGCCAGCAGTTCTTACCGGGACAGGGTCACAGATACGCAGTATTTT
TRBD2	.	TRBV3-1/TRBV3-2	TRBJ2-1	CASSQGGTISSYNEQFF	TGTGCCAGCAGCCAAGGGGGGACTATAAGCTCCTACAATGAGCAGTTCTTC
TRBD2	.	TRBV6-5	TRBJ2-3	CASRPLAGVTDTQYF	TGTGCCAGCAGGCCACTAGCGGGGGTCACAGATACGCAGTATTTT
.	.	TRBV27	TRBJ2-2	CASSFGASGTGELFF	TGTGCCAGCAGTTTTGGAGCTAGTGGTACCGGGGAGCTGTTTTTT
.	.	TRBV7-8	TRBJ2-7	CASSLERVSYEQYF	TGTGCCAGCAGCTTAGAACGGGTGTCCTACGAGCAGTACTTC
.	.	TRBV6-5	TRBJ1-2	CASRVTVNYGYTF	TGTGCCAGCAGAGTGACAGTAAACTATGGCTACACCTTC
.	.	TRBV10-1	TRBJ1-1	CASSEGDWPNTEAFF	TGCGCCAGCAGTGAGGGGGACTGGCCGAACACTGAAGCTTTCTTT
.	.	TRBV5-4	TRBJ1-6	CASSLKSGNSPLHF	TGTGCCAGCAGCTTGAAGTCGGGTAATTCACCCCTCCACTTT
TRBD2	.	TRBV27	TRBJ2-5	CASSPRWAGGYQETQYF	TGTGCCAGCAGTCCTAGGTGGGCGGGGGGGTACCAAGAGACCCAGTACTTC
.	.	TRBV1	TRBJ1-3	CTSSQSDTGGGNTIYF	TGCACCAGCAGCCAATCCGATACAGGGGGTGGAAACACCATATATTTT
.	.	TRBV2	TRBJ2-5	CASSEGAGIHPETQYF	TGTGCCAGCAGTGAGGGGGCCGGCATTCACCCGGAGACCCAGTACTTC
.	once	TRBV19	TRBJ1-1	CASSIARGNTEAFF	TGTGCCAGTAGTATAGCCCGGGGGAACACTGAAGCTTTCTTT
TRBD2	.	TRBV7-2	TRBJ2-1	CASSSDLLSGANNEQFF	TGTGCCAGCAGCTCGGACCTCCTCAGCGGGGCCAACAATGAGCAGTTCTTC
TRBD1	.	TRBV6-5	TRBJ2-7	CASSHRDRVFEQYF	TGTGCCAGCAGTCACCGGGACAGGGTGTTCGAGCAGTACTTC
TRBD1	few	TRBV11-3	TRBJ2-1	CASSRRDRAEQFF	TGTGCCAGCAGCCGCCGGGACAGAGCAGAGCAGTTCTTC
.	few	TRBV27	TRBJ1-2	CASSFVVDRGASDYGYTF	TGTGCCAGCAGTTTTGTAGTTGATCGGGGGGCCTCGGACTATGGCTACACCTTC
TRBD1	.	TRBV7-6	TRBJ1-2	CASSSYRGGDYGYTF	TGTGCCAGCAGCTCGTACAGGGGAGGCGACTATGGCTACACCTTC
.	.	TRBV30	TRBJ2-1	CAWTGVSYNEQFF	TGTGCCTGGACAGGGGTTTCCTACAATGAGCAGTTCTTC
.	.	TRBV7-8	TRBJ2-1	CASSLARHVFGNEQFF	TGTGCCAGCAGCTTAGCCAGACATGTTTTCGGTAATGAGCAGTTCTTC
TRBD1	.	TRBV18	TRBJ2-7	CASSTVQGSLGEQYF	TGTGCCAGCTCAACCGTACAGGGGAGTTTGGGAGAGCAGTACTTC
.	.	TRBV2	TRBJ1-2	CASWRQGFAYTF	TGTGCCAGCTGGCGCCAGGGATTTGCCTACACCTTC
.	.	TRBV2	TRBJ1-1	CASNQGLSEAFF	TGTGCCAGCAATCAGGGCTTGAGTGAAGCTTTCTTT
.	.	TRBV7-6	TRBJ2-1	CASSHGNNEQFF	TGTGCCAGCAGTCATGGCAACAATGAGCAGTTCTTC
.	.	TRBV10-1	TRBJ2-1	CASSDYRDNEQFF	TGCGCCAGCAGTGATTACAGGGACAATGAGCAGTTCTTC
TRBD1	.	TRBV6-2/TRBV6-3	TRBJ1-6	CASSWDRENSPLHF	TGTGCCAGCAGCTGGGACAGAGAAAATTCACCCCTCCACTTT
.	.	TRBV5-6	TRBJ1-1	CASSSPNVGGNTEAFF	TGTGCCAGCAGCTCTCCAAACGTCGGGGGGAACACTGAAGCTTTCTTT
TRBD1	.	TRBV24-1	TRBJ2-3	CATGTGPSDTQYF	TGTGCCACTGGGACAGGGCCCTCAGATACGCAGTATTTT
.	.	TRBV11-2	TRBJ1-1	CASSRTVPNTEAFF	TGTGCCAGCAGCCGGACAGTCCCGAACACTGAAGCTTTCTTT
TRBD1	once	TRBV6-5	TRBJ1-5	CASSLHRGFQPQHF	TGTGCCAGCTCCCTTCACAGGGGGTTTCAGCCCCAGCATTTT
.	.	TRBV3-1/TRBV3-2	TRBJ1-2	CASRLRGDYGYTF	TGTGCCAGCAGGCTAAGGGGTGACTATGGCTACACCTTC
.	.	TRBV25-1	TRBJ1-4	CASSDTNSEKLFF	TGTGCCAGCAGTGATACCAACAGTGAAAAACTGTTTTTT
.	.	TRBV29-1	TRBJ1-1	CSVSSREGPAFF	TGCAGCGTATCCTCCAGGGAGGGTCCAGCTTTCTTT
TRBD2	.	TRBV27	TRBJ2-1	CASSSVAGGPNNEQFF	TGTGCCAGCAGTTCCGTAGCGGGGGGACCGAACAATGAGCAGTTCTTC
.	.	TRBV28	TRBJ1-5	CASSLSRFSQPQHF	TGTGCCAGCAGTTTATCCAGGTTTAGTCAGCCCCAGCATTTT
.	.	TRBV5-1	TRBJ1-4	CASSPRDPTNEKLFF	TGCGCCAGCAGCCCCCGGGATCCAACTAATGAAAAACTGTTTTTT
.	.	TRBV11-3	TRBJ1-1	CASSLVGGSEAFF	TGTGCCAGCAGCTTAGTAGGCGGGTCTGAAGCTTTCTTT
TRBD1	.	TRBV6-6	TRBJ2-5	CASSYWTGGGETQYF	TGTGCCAGCAGTTACTGGACAGGGGGAGGAGAGACCCAGTACTTC
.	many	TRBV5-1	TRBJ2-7	CASSLYLDSPYEQYF	TGCGCCAGCAGCTTGTACCTGGACAGCCCCTACGAGCAGTACTTC